This T cell receptor (beta chain) was found in a study of identical twins (dated by TCRdb to the mid-2010s). Background on the whole study: To test whether fetal clonotypes persist, the study used deep sequencing on TCR alpha and beta repertoires from monozygotic twins, unrelated adults of various ages, and cord blood. Replicate twin experiments were performed at different times using different library preparation protocols to rule out contamination. Overall study results and their limits: Fewer insertions were carried by abundant cord blood beta clonotypes, a similar but weaker trend appeared in young adult naive repertoires, and no such trend appeared in memory repertoires. Compared with coincidental sharing between unrelated individuals, out-of-frame TCR alpha sequences shared between twins had an excess of sequences with low generation probability. Because the same donors could not be followed over many years, the conclusions depended on cross-sectional statistical analysis. In monozygotic twins, out-of-frame TCR alpha sharing was systematically underestimated by recombination models, although the models agreed with sharing between unrelated individuals. Excess twin sharing in beta out-of-frame sequences was weaker because fewer shared sequences lowered the signal-to-noise ratio. Invariant T cells such as MAIT and iNKT could partly confound zero-insertion analyses, although diverse VJ usage argued against such confounding for most clonotypes.

Only healthy Caucasian donors were included. This clonotype was detected once. There is no known antigen for this receptor. No qualities accompany the bases; no much larger clone lies one base away. The V end gives up 1 base and the J end 0 bases, leaving 15 bases in the junction not matched to a gene. From cysteine to phenylalanine, the CDR3 is 22 amino acids long. Only the CDR3 portion is preserved as DNA: 66 bases, with reading frame beginning at the first base. The germline V gene (reference sequence) supplies CDR1 LGHDT and CDR2 YNNKEL. The library was built by means of 5' RACE. TCRdb names Illumina HiSeq 2000 as the instrument used. Template switching added a universal primer binding site, and the final cDNA carried a unique molecular identifier that allowed TCR cDNA molecules to be counted accurately. Specific primers in the conserved constant-segment region were used to synthesize first-strand cDNA for the TCR alpha and beta chains. To control for contamination, every cDNA library was double barcoded, receiving both a SMART-Mk sample barcode and Illumina barcodes. TruSeq adapter sequences and Illumina sample barcodes were added in two successive PCR steps. TCR alpha and beta cDNA libraries were sequenced on the Illumina HiSeq platform with custom primers. The original methods were these. MiGEC was used to process raw reads and extract unique molecular identifiers, and MiXCR was used to find CDR3 positions. Recombination models were inferred per individual with the repgenHMM and IGoR tools using an EM algorithm. The analysis of shared clonotypes was done with the tcR package in R, with sharing normalized by the product of cloneset sizes. To study raw recombination without the effects of thymic and clonal selection, out-of-frame nonproductive sequences were analyzed. TCRdb's own reprocessing of the public reads used fastp at Q25 and MiXCR and kept productive beta chains. Identical CDR3 proteins give one entry, which carries the most common genes and DNA. Here the V and J calls rest on TCRdb's processing, not on the authors' analysis. The sample has 1.5 million or so distinct CDR3 sequences on record, about 32% of them singletons. 0.25% to 0.3% of the sample goes to the ten largest clones.

The sample was cord blood. This TCR was sampled from a newborn girl in good health. The chain is encoded by TRBV3-1 joined to TRBJ2-2; 12 middle bases align to TRBD2. The CDR3 reads as follows: CASSQGALLAGLAGPNTGELFF. The nucleotides are TGTGCCAGCAGCCAAGGGGCTTTATTGGCGGGACTAGCGGGTCCGAACACCGGGGAGCTGTTTTTT.